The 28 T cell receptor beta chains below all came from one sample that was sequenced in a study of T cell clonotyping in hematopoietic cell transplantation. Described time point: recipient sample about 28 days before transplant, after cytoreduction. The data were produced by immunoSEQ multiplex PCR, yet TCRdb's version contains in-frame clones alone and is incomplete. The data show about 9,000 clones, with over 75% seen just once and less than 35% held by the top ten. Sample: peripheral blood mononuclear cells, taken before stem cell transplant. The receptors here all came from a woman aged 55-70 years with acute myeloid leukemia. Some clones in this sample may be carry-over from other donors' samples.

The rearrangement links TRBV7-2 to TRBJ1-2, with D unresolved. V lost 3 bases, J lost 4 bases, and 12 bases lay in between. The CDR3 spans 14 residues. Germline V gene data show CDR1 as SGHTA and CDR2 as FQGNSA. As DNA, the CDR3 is TGTGCCAGCAGCTTTTCAGAATGGGGCTATGGCTACACCTTC. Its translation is CASSFSEWGYGYTF.

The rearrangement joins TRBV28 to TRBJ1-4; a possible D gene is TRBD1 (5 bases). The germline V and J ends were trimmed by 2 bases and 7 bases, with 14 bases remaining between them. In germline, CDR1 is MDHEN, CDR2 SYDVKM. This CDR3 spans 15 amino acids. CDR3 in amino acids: CASSLVAGRGEKLFF. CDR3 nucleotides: TGTGCCAGCAGTTTAGTCGCAGGGAGGGGTGAAAAACTGTTTTTT.

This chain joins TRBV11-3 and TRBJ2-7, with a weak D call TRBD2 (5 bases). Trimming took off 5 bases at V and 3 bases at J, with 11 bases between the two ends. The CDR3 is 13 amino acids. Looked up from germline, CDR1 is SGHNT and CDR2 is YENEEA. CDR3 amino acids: CASSPRGYYEQYV. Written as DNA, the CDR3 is TGTGCCAGCAGCCCCCGGGGTTACTACGAGCAGTACGTC.

In DNA form, the CDR3 reads TGTGCCAGCAGCCCTGGACTGCGAAATGAAAAACTGTTTTTT. Protein: CASSPGLRNEKLFF. The chain uses TRBV5-4 and TRBJ1-4; D unresolved. CDR1 SGHNT and CDR2 YYREEE come from the germline V gene (reference sequence). CDR3 length: 14 amino acids. V was cut by 4 bases and J by 5 bases, with 12 bases left in between.

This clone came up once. CDR3 nucleotides: TGTGCCAGCAGCTTCGAGGGGTCCTTTAAATTGAACACTGAAGCTTTCTTT. Protein sequence: CASSFEGSFKLNTEAFF. The chain recombines TRBV13 with TRBJ1-1; possible D gene TRBD1, 5 bases. The ends were cut back, 3 bases at V and 0 bases at J, with 17 bases in the middle. The CDR3 runs to 17 residues. The V gene's germline CDR1 is PRHDT and CDR2 FYEKMQ (reference sequence).

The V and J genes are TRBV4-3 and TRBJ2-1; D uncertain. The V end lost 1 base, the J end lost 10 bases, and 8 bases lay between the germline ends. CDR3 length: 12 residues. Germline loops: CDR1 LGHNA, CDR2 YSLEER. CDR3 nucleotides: TGCGCCAGCAGCCAAGGGAAGTGGGAGCAGTTCTTC. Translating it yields CASSQGKWEQFF.

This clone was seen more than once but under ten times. CDR3 coding DNA: TGTGCCAGCAGCTTAGGGCCTTGGACTCCCTACAATGAGCAGTTCTTC. Translation gives CASSLGPWTPYNEQFF. This chain uses TRBV11-3 with TRBJ2-1; D perhaps matches TRBD2 (5 bases). Germline CDR1 is SGHNT and CDR2 is YENEEA. V dropped 1 base and J dropped 2 bases, with 12 bases sitting between them. The CDR3 is 16 amino acids. Looking up the rest from reference TRBV11-3 and TRBJ2-1 gives the full variable domain: EAGVVQSPRYKIIEKKQPVAFWCNPISGHNTLYWYLQNLGQGPELLIRYENEEAVDDSQLPKDRFSAERLKGVDSTLKIQPAELGDSAVYLCASSLGPWTPYNEQFFGPGTRLTVL.

The CDR3 DNA reads TGTGCCACCAGCAGCCCCGGACAGGGGAGGACCGAGCAGTACGTC. Protein product: CATSSPGQGRTEQYV. This chain links TRBV15 with TRBJ2-7, with 9 bases that match TRBD1. This CDR3 region has 15 residues. The V and J ends lost 3 bases and 6 bases, in that order; junction bases with no gene match: 9. Germline V gives CDR1 LNHNV, CDR2 YYDKDF (reference sequence).

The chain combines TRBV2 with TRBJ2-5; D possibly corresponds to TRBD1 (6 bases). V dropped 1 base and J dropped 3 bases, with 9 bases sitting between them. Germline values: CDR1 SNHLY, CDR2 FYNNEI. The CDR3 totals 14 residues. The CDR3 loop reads CASSEGTEEETQYF. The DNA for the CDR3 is TGTGCCAGCAGTGAAGGGACAGAAGAAGAGACCCAGTACTTC.

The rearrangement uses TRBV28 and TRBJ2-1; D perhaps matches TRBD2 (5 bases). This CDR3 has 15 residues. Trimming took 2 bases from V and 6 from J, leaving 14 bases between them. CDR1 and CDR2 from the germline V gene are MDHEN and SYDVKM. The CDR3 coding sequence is TGTGCCAGCAGTTTAGGTACGGGATGGGGCAATGAGCAGTTCTTC. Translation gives CASSLGTGWGNEQFF.

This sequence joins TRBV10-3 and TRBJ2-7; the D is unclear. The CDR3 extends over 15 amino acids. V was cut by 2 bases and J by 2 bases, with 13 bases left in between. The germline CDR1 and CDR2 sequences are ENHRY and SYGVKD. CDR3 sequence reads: CAISEIETFAYEQYF. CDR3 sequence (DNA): TGTGCCATCAGTGAGATCGAGACCTTCGCCTACGAGCAGTACTTC.

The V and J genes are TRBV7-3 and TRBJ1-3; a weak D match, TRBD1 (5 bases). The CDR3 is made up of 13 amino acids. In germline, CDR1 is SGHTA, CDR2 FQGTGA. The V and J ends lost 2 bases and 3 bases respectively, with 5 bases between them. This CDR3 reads CASSLQGGNTIYF. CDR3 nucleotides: TGTGCCAGCAGCTTACAGGGTGGAAACACCATATATTTT. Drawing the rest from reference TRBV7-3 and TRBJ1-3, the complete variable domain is GAGVSQTPSNKVTEKGKYVELRCDPISGHTALYWYRQSLGQGPEFLIYFQGTGAADDSGLPNDRFFAVRPEGSVSTLKIQRTERGDSAVYLCASSLQGGNTIYFGEGSWLTVV.

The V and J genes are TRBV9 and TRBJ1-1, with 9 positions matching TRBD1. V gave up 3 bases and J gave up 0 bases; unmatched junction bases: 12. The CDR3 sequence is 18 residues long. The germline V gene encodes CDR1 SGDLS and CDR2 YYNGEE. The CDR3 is CASSALQGAGQMNTEAFF. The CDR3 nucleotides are TGTGCCAGCAGCGCGTTACAGGGGGCGGGTCAGATGAACACTGAAGCTTTCTTT.

Here the CDR3 reads CASSRDRDLGEQFF. Here the CDR3 DNA reads TGTGCCAGCAGCCGGGACAGGGATTTGGGTGAGCAGTTCTTC. The chain joins TRBV27 to TRBJ2-1, with TRBD1 matching 9 bases. The CDR3 runs to 14 residues. Losses at the gene ends were 6 bases for V and 9 bases for J; bases not matched to a gene: 9. CDR1 MNHEY and CDR2 SMNVEV come from the germline V gene (reference sequence).

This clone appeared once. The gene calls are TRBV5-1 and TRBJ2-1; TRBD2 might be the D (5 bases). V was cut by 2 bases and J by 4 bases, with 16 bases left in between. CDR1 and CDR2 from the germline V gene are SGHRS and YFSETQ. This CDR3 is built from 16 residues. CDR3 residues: CASSLGSTNTYNEQFF. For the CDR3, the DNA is TGCGCCAGCAGCTTAGGGTCGACTAACACGTACAATGAGCAGTTCTTC.

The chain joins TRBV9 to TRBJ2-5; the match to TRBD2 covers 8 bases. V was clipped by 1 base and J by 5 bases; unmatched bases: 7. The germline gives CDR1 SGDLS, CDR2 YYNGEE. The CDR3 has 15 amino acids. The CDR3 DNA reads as TGTGCCAGCAGCGTAAGAGGGACTAGTGTCGAGACCCAGTACTTC. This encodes CASSVRGTSVETQYF.

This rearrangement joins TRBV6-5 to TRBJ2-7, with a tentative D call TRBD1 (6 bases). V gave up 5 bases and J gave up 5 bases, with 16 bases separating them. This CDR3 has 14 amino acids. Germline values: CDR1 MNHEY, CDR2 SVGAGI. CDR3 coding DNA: TGTGCCAGCAGTCCCACCAGACAGGCGAACGAGCAGTACTTC. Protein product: CASSPTRQANEQYF.

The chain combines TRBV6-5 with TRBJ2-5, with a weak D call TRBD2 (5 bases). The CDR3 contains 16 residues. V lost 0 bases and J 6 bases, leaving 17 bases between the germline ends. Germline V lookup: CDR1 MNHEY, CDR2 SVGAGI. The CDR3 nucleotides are TGTGCCAGCAGTTACTCGGGAGCCAGTTCGCGGCAGACCCAGTACTTC. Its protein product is CASSYSGASSRQTQYF.

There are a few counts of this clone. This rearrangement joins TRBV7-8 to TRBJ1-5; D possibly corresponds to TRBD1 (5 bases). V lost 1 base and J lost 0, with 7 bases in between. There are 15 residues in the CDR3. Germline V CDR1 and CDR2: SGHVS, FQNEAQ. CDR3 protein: CASSLEGNSNQPQHF. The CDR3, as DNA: TGTGCCAGCAGCTTAGAGGGGAATAGCAATCAGCCCCAGCATTTT.

The CDR3 is CASSRNRGMGTDTQYF. In DNA, the CDR3 is TGTGCCAGCAGCAGAAACAGGGGTATGGGCACAGATACGCAGTATTTT. J is TRBJ2-3 and V is TRBV7-9; 7 positions match TRBD1. This CDR3 has 16 residues. The ends lost 5 bases at V and 1 base at J; junction bases unmatched: 9. Looked up from germline, CDR1 is SEHNR and CDR2 is FQNEAQ (reference sequence).

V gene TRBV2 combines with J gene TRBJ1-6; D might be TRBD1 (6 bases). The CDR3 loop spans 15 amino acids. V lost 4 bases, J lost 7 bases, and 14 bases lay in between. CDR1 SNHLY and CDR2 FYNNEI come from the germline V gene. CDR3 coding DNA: TGTGCCAGCAGTGGACTAGCAGGGACAAATTCACCCCTCCACTTT. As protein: CASSGLAGTNSPLHF.

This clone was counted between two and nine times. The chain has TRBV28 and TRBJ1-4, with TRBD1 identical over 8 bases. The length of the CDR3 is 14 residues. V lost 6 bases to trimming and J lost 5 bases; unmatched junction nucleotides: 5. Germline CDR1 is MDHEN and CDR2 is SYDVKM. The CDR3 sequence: CASSPGQENEKLFF. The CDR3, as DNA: TGTGCCAGCAGCCCGGGACAGGAGAATGAAAAACTGTTTTTT.

The CDR3 sequence is CASSPRTGEREGETQYF. CDR3 coding DNA: TGTGCCAGCAGCCCCCGGACGGGGGAGCGGGAGGGGGAGACCCAGTACTTC. The chain employs TRBV4-2 and TRBJ2-5; 10 nucleotides match TRBD2. In germline, CDR1 is LGHNA, CDR2 YNFKEQ. Trimming cost V 4 bases and J 5 bases; bases outside gene matches: 13. The CDR3 spans 17 residues.

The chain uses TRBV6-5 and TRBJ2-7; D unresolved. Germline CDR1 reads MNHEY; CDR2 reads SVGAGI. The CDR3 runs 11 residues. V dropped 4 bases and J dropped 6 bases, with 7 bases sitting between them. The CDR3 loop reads CASSFTGEQYV. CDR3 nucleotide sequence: TGTGCCAGCAGTTTTACGGGCGAGCAGTACGTC.

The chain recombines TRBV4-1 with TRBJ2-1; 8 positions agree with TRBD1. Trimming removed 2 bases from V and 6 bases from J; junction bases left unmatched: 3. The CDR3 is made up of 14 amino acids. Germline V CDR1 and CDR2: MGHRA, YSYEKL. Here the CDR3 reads CASSQPDRANEQFF. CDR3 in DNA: TGCGCCAGCAGCCAACCGGACAGGGCCAATGAGCAGTTCTTC.

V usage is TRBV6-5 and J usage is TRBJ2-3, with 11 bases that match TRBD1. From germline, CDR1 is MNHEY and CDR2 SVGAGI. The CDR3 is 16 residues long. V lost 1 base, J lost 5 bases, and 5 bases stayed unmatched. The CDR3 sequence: CASSYYGQGALDTQYF. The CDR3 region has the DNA TGTGCCAGCAGTTACTACGGACAGGGGGCTTTAGATACGCAGTATTTT.

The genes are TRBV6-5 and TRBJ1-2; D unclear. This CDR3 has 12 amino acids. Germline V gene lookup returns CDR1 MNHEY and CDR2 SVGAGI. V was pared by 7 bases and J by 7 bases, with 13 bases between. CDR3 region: CASIHLGGGYTF. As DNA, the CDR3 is TGTGCCAGCATTCACCTGGGAGGTGGCTACACCTTC.

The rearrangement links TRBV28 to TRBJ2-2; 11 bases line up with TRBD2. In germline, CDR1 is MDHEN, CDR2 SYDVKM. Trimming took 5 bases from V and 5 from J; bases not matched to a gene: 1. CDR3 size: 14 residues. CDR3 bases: TGTGCCAGCAGTCGACTAGCGGGAACCGGGGAGCTGTTTTTT. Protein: CASSRLAGTGELFF.